This T cell receptor beta chain was found in a study of blood T cell repertoires in COVID-19. Study background: Spain, Italy and the United States supplied samples that represented acute and convalescent COVID-19.

This clone came up once. Per the original methods: Nucleated cell counts were estimated from reference gene primer amplification. TCRdb's table, derived via immunoSEQ multiplex PCR, lists solely in-frame clones and lacks some. The DNA gave D and trimming, while V, J and clone size come from that table. The sample contains fewer than 200,000 clones, 85% of which appear only once. Enrolled during active infection, Seattle patients were then followed longitudinally. This sequence was found in a woman aged 55 to 70 with COVID-19, enrolled during active disease. The sample was peripheral blood.

The CDR3 region has the DNA TGCGCCAGCAGTGCCCCCTCTAGCGGGGGGAATGAGCAGTTCTTC. It specifies CASSAPSSGGNEQFF. V gene TRBV10-1 combines with J gene TRBJ2-1, with 11 bases matching TRBD2. J was trimmed by 7 bases and V by 4 bases; bases with no gene match: 6. Per germline, CDR1 WNHNN and CDR2 SYGVQD (reference sequence). This CDR3 comprises 15 residues.